One sample yielded the 26 T cell receptor beta chains listed below, sequenced in a study of type 1 regulatory T cells. Each CDR3 protein gets one entry after TCRdb re-called the reads with MiXCR. The sample includes 80,000 to 100,000 distinct CDR3 sequences, roughly 31% of them seen just once. Sequencing used CD4+ T cells, either the whole sample or a sorted fraction (not recorded which). The receptors come from a human donor in good health.

V usage is TRBV3-1 and J usage is TRBJ2-1; TRBD1 or TRBD2 may be the D gene (5 bases each). Germline V gene sequence: CDR1 LGHDT, CDR2 YNNKEL (reference sequence). The CDR3 sequence is 15 residues long. V lost 1 base, J lost 2 bases, and 9 bases lay in between. CDR3 DNA sequence: TGTGCCAGCAGCCAAGTCGAGGGGACCTACAATGAGCAGTTCTTC. Amino acids: CASSQVEGTYNEQFF.

The chain has TRBV5-1 and TRBJ2-2; 8 bases are shared with TRBD2. Germline V gene lookup returns CDR1 SGHRS and CDR2 YFSETQ. This CDR3 region has 18 residues. Trimming took 1 base from V and 0 from J; bases not matched to a gene: 8. This CDR3 is CASSLRSGSISNTGELFF. CDR3 in DNA: TGCGCCAGCAGCTTGAGGAGCGGGAGCATATCGAACACCGGGGAGCTGTTTTTT.

The rearrangement uses TRBV5-1 and TRBJ2-7; D may be TRBD2 (6 bases). The CDR3 loop spans 15 amino acids. In germline, CDR1 is SGHRS, CDR2 YFSETQ. V shed 0 bases and J shed 0 bases, with 10 bases lying between them. The DNA for the CDR3 is TGCGCCAGCAGCTTGGGGGCGGGGATCTCCTACGAGCAGTACTTC. Its protein product is CASSLGAGISYEQYF.

The CDR3 sequence: CASKTGLTYNEQFF. The CDR3 DNA reads as TGTGCCAGCAAGACGGGACTCACCTACAATGAGCAGTTCTTC. The rearrangement joins TRBV7-2 to TRBJ2-1, with D perhaps TRBD2 (6 bases). The V gene lost 7 bases and the J gene lost 2 bases, with 12 bases spanning the gap. The CDR3 is 14 residues long. The V gene's germline CDR1 is SGHTA and CDR2 FQGNSA.

V and J are TRBV19 and TRBJ1-2; D is perhaps TRBD1 (5 bases). V lost 6 bases and J lost 2, with 16 bases in between. This CDR3 has 15 residues. The germline CDR1 and CDR2 sequences are LNHDA and SQIVND (reference sequence). CDR3 residues: CASRAVLGTNYGYTF. The DNA of the CDR3 is TGTGCCAGTAGGGCTGTGTTGGGGACCAACTATGGCTACACCTTC.

The CDR3 DNA follows: TGTGCCAGCAGCCTGACAGTAACCGAAGCTTTCTTT. Translated: CASSLTVTEAFF. V gene TRBV5-5 combines with J gene TRBJ1-1, with D possibly being TRBD1 (5 bases). CDR1 SGHKS and CDR2 YYEKEE come from the germline V gene (reference sequence). V lost 4 bases, J lost 8 bases, and 12 bases lay in between. The CDR3 is made up of 12 amino acids.

This clonotype was counted a few times. The rearrangement joins TRBV6-1 to TRBJ2-1; TRBD2 matches 7 bases. Germline V gives CDR1 MNHNS, CDR2 SASEGT. CDR3 size: 16 residues. V shed 2 bases and J 0 bases; nucleotides not matched to a gene: 4. CDR3 amino acids: CASSEIGGSSYNEQFF. The CDR3 nucleotides are TGTGCCAGCAGTGAAATCGGGGGGAGCTCCTACAATGAGCAGTTCTTC.

This clonotype turned up a few times. This chain connects TRBV18 to TRBJ2-2; D ambiguous. V was pared by 2 bases and J by 2 bases, with 12 bases between. The CDR3 is made up of 16 amino acids. Germline values: CDR1 KGHSH, CDR2 LQKENI. The CDR3 here is CASSPSAAGNTGELFF. The CDR3 DNA follows: TGTGCCAGCTCACCATCGGCAGCTGGTAACACCGGGGAGCTGTTTTTT. Together with reference TRBV18 and TRBJ2-2, the CDR3 gives the full variable domain: NAGVMQNPRHLVRRRGQEARLRCSPMKGHSHVYWYRQLPEEGLKFMVYLQKENIIDESGMPKERFSAEFPKEGPSILRIQQVVRGDSAAYFCASSPSAAGNTGELFFGEGSRLTVL.

A few counts support this clonotype. The chain carries TRBV20-1 and TRBJ2-7; D possibly uses TRBD1 or TRBD2 (5 bases each). Germline V gene data show CDR1 as DFQATT and CDR2 as SNEGSKA (reference sequence). The CDR3 runs 14 residues. Between the trimmed V and J ends, which lost 1 base and 1 base, there was a span of 11 bases. CDR3: CSARVGDGSYEQYF. The CDR3 coding sequence is TGCAGTGCTAGAGTGGGGGACGGGTCCTACGAGCAGTACTTC.

V gene TRBV10-3 combines with J gene TRBJ2-3; 7 bases fit TRBD2. The CDR3 loop spans 15 amino acids. CDR1 and CDR2 from the germline V gene are ENHRY and SYGVKD. J gave up 2 bases and V 7 bases, and 9 bases lay outside the gene matches. CDR3 DNA sequence: TGTGCCATCAAGAGCGAGCGGGGCCTCACAGATACGCAGTATTTT. Translating it yields CAIKSERGLTDTQYF.

This chain connects TRBV28 to TRBJ2-1; D might be TRBD1 (6 bases). The length of the CDR3 is 13 residues. V lost 1 base and J lost 5, with 6 bases in between. The V gene's germline CDR1 is MDHEN and CDR2 SYDVKM. The CDR3: CASSLYRDNEQFF. The CDR3 nucleotides are TGTGCCAGCAGTTTATACAGGGACAATGAGCAGTTCTTC.

The table lists this clonotype with a few counts. The rearrangement links TRBV20-1 to TRBJ2-5; D uncertain. This CDR3 has 16 amino acids. V lost 0 bases to trimming and J lost 1 base, with 15 bases between them. Germline values: CDR1 DFQATT, CDR2 SNEGSKA (reference sequence). CDR3 region: CSARDVPGRIQETQYF. The CDR3, as DNA: TGCAGTGCTAGAGATGTTCCTGGGCGGATCCAAGAGACCCAGTACTTC.

The chain recombines TRBV29-1 with TRBJ1-1, with D maybe TRBD1 (5 bases). Trimming cost V 5 bases and J 2 bases, with 15 bases left between them. This CDR3 comprises 14 residues. From germline, CDR1 is SQVTM and CDR2 ANQGSEA. CDR3 DNA sequence: TGCAGCGTTCTTACGGGGCTACAAAACACTGAAGCTTTCTTT. It translates to CSVLTGLQNTEAFF.

This sequence joins TRBV2 and TRBJ2-2; no reliable D call. Germline CDR1 and CDR2: SNHLY and FYNNEI. Between the trimmed V and J ends, which lost 6 bases and 3 bases, there was a span of 5 bases. There are 12 residues in the CDR3. CDR3 loop: CASRDYTGELFF. In DNA form, the CDR3 reads TGTGCCAGCAGGGATTACACCGGGGAGCTGTTTTTT.

The rearrangement joins TRBV6-1 to TRBJ1-5, with D uncertain. CDR1 and CDR2 from the germline V gene are MNHNS and SASEGT. This CDR3 spans 16 amino acids. V was pared by 2 bases and J by 3 bases, with 14 bases between. CDR3 in DNA: TGTGCCAGCAGTGAAATCCCCATGAGATCCAATCAGCCCCAGCATTTT. Encoded protein: CASSEIPMRSNQPQHF.

This clonotype was seen only once. The V and J genes are TRBV7-2 and TRBJ2-1; 13 positions agree with TRBD2. There are 17 residues in the CDR3. CDR1 SGHTA and CDR2 FQGNSA come from the germline V gene. The ends lost 5 bases at V and 3 bases at J; junction bases unmatched: 7. CDR3 DNA sequence: TGTGCCAGCAGCCGACTAGCGGGAGGACATCGCTACAATGAGCAGTTCTTC. Its translation is CASSRLAGGHRYNEQFF.

The chain links TRBV29-1 to TRBJ2-1; either TRBD1 or TRBD2 may fit D (5 bases each). There are 14 residues in the CDR3. Germline CDR1 is SQVTM and CDR2 is ANQGSEA. V was pared by 0 bases and J by 12 bases, with 18 bases between. The CDR3 protein is CSVEENWDLTGQFF. The CDR3 nucleotides read TGCAGCGTTGAAGAGAATTGGGACCTCACTGGGCAGTTCTTC.

The chain uses TRBV20-1 and TRBJ2-2; 9 nucleotides align to TRBD2. Trimming removed 1 base from V and 0 bases from J; junction bases left unmatched: 6. This CDR3 has 17 amino acids. Per the germline V gene, CDR1 is DFQATT and CDR2 is SNEGSKA (reference sequence). The chain's CDR3 is CSARVLAGGPNTGELFF. DNA for the CDR3: TGCAGTGCTAGAGTTCTGGCGGGAGGGCCGAACACCGGGGAGCTGTTTTTT.

This chain joins TRBV20-1 and TRBJ2-7, with TRBD2 identical over 9 bases. The V segment lost 6 bases and the J segment 2 bases; nucleotides outside the gene matches: 11. The CDR3 contains 15 residues. CDR1 is DFQATT and CDR2 is SNEGSKA in the germline V gene (reference sequence). CDR3 region: CSAHIAGESPYEQYF. The CDR3 DNA sequence: TGCAGTGCCCATATAGCGGGAGAGTCCCCCTACGAGCAGTACTTC.

In this sample, this clonotype turned up a few times. V is TRBV9 and J is TRBJ2-5; 9 bases fit TRBD2. CDR3 length: 15 residues. The germline V gene has CDR1 SGDLS and CDR2 YYNGEE. V shed 0 bases, J shed 4 bases, and the junction held 4 bases outside the gene matches. In nucleotides, the CDR3 is TGTGCCAGCAGCGTAGCCGCGGGAGGGGTAGAGACCCAGTACTTC. Amino acid sequence: CASSVAAGGVETQYF. Full variable domain (rest looked up from reference TRBV9 and TRBJ2-5): DSGVTQTPKHLITATGQRVTLRCSPRSGDLSVYWYQQSLDQGLQFLIQYYNGEERAKGNILERFSAQQFPDLHSELNLSSLELGDSALYFCASSVAAGGVETQYFGPGTRLLVL.

V is TRBV29-1 and J is TRBJ2-1; no clear D. The CDR3 spans 14 residues. The V end lost 4 bases, the J end lost 0 bases, and 10 bases lay between the germline ends. The germline V gene has CDR1 SQVTM and CDR2 ANQGSEA. The CDR3 bases are TGCAGCGTTGTACAGCTTTCCTCCTACAATGAGCAGTTCTTC. Amino acids: CSVVQLSSYNEQFF.

This clonotype has just a few counts. J is TRBJ2-2 and V is TRBV6-5; D is unresolved. Per germline, CDR1 MNHEY and CDR2 SVGAGI. This CDR3 comprises 12 residues. V dropped 5 bases and J dropped 5 bases, with 6 bases sitting between them. Here the CDR3 reads CASSGVTGELFF. CDR3 DNA sequence: TGTGCCAGCAGTGGAGTGACCGGGGAGCTGTTTTTT.

This chain joins TRBV3-1 and TRBJ2-4; 11 bases agree with TRBD2. The V segment lost 1 base and the J segment 8 bases; nucleotides outside the gene matches: 4. Germline V lookup: CDR1 LGHDT, CDR2 YNNKEL (reference sequence). The CDR3 has 15 residues. Here the CDR3 reads CASSQGTSGSDIQYF. The CDR3 DNA sequence: TGTGCCAGCAGCCAAGGTACTAGCGGGAGTGACATTCAGTACTTC.

This clonotype occurred a few times. This chain links TRBV15 with TRBJ1-3; perhaps TRBD1 as D (5 bases). The CDR3 covers 15 residues. Looked up from germline, CDR1 is LNHNV and CDR2 is YYDKDF (reference sequence). Deletions cut 0 bases from V and 0 bases from J, with 6 bases between. CDR3 nucleotide sequence: TGTGCCACCAGCAGAGATGGGGGCTCTGGAAACACCATATATTTT. Its protein product is CATSRDGGSGNTIYF. Looking up the rest from reference TRBV15 and TRBJ1-3 gives the full variable domain: DAMVIQNPRYQVTQFGKPVTLSCSQTLNHNVMYWYQQKSSQAPKLLFHYYDKDFNNEADTPDNFQSRRPNTSFCFLDIRSPGLGDTAMYLCATSRDGGSGNTIYFGEGSWLTVV.

This clonotype was seen ten or more times. The chain carries TRBV7-2 and TRBJ2-7; the D is unclear. This CDR3 contains 12 residues. Germline-derived CDR1 and CDR2 are SGHTA and FQGNSA. Trimming shortened V by 5 bases and J by 5 bases, and 10 bases separated the two germline ends. The CDR3 sequence is CASSPVVDEQYF. The CDR3 region has the DNA TGTGCCAGCAGCCCGGTTGTGGACGAGCAGTACTTC.

The chain is built from TRBV5-5 and TRBJ2-1; 7 bases agree with TRBD2. V shed 5 bases, J shed 10 bases, and the junction held 18 bases outside the gene matches. Looked up from germline, CDR1 is SGHKS and CDR2 is YYEKEE (reference sequence). The CDR3 is 16 amino acids. The CDR3 DNA reads TGTGCCAGCAGTCCGCGGGTAGGGGCCCCAGCGGGGGAGCAGTTCTTC. Its translation is CASSPRVGAPAGEQFF.